The 23 T cell receptor beta chains presented below share a single source sample, sequenced in a study of regulatory T cells in long-lasting Graves disease. Time point given: newly diagnosed GD, antithyroid drugs for less than 3 months. Scientists built the TCR library using RNA that was extracted from PBMCs. The TCR beta library used iRepertoire HTBI primers with Arm-PCR amplification of CDR3. TCRdb passed the multiplex PCR reads through MiXCR, listing each CDR3 protein once. Of 350,000 to 500,000 distinct CDR3 sequences in the sample, roughly 15% were seen once. The sample was also reused in another study, on T cells in Graves' hyperthyroidism and ophthalmopathy.

Source: peripheral blood mononuclear cells (PBMCs), taken at new diagnosis, from a patient treated with antithyroid drugs. All receptors derive from a woman in her fifties or sixties with Graves disease.

This clonotype has a count of ten or more. The V and J genes are TRBV30 and TRBJ2-1; 12 bases map to TRBD2. Germline V CDR1 and CDR2: GTSNPN, SVGIG (reference sequence). The CDR3 runs 16 residues. The J segment lost 7 bases and the V segment lost 0 bases, leaving 7 bases of the junction unmatched. CDR3 protein: CAWSVMTSGSFNEQFF. In nucleotides, the CDR3 is TGTGCCTGGAGTGTAATGACTAGCGGGAGTTTTAATGAGCAGTTCTTC.

This clonotype came up many times. The rearrangement links TRBV20-1 to TRBJ2-3, with 9 bases matching TRBD2. The J segment lost 4 bases and the V segment lost 2 bases, leaving 7 bases of the junction unmatched. The CDR3 runs to 15 residues. CDR1 DFQATT and CDR2 SNEGSKA come from the germline V gene (reference sequence). CDR3 nucleotides: TGCAGTGCTAGATACCCTTGGACTAGCGCAGATACGCAGTATTTT. Translating it yields CSARYPWTSADTQYF.

The rearrangement links TRBV29-1 to TRBJ2-2; no clear D. This CDR3 spans 11 amino acids. Trimming removed 6 bases from V and 7 bases from J, with 9 bases in between. Germline CDR1 SQVTM, CDR2 ANQGSEA. CDR3 amino acids: CSVGKFGELFF. The CDR3 nucleotides are TGCAGCGTCGGAAAATTCGGGGAGCTGTTTTTT.

This clonotype was recorded at least ten times. The chain combines TRBV15 with TRBJ2-3; 11 nucleotides agree with TRBD2. The CDR3 is 17 residues long. Per the germline V gene, CDR1 is LNHNV and CDR2 is YYDKDF (reference sequence). V trimming: 1 base; J trimming: 4 bases; junction bases outside the gene matches: 7. As DNA, the CDR3 is TGTGCCACCAGCAGAGGGGGGCTAGCGGGAGGAGCAGATACGCAGTATTTT. It is translated as CATSRGGLAGGADTQYF.

A note on this clonotype: One end of the junction is discordant with germline, which a read error may explain. DNA of the CDR3: TGCGCCAGCAGTTCCTCTGGCGTCTCCGAGCAGTACTTC. Translated, it gives CASSSSGVSEQYF. The chain links TRBV6-5 to TRBJ2-7; D gene unclear. Germline CDR1 is MNHEY and CDR2 is SVGAGI. The CDR3 runs to 13 residues.

The chain couples TRBV28 to TRBJ2-7, with 11 bases identical to TRBD2. CDR3 length: 17 amino acids. Trimming cost V 4 bases and J 1 base; bases outside gene matches: 9. Germline loops: CDR1 MDHEN, CDR2 SYDVKM. CDR3 sequence (DNA): TGTGCCAGCAGTTCCCAGACCGGGACTAGCGGTTCCTACGAGCAGTACTTC. Residues: CASSSQTGTSGSYEQYF.

In its sample, this clonotype was seen many times. This chain uses TRBV10-3 with TRBJ2-3, with D perhaps matching TRBD1 (6 bases). V lost 4 bases and J lost 3, with 14 bases in between. CDR3 length equals 15 residues. Germline V CDR1 and CDR2: ENHRY, SYGVKD. The CDR3 DNA sequence: TGTGCCATCAGTGTGTCCGACAGGATTACAGATACGCAGTATTTT. It yields the protein CAISVSDRITDTQYF.

Concerning this clonotype: A much larger clone is a single base away; this may be a read error. Likely a read error: the CDR3 ends without its conserved phenylalanine or tryptophan. V is TRBV6-5 and J is TRBJ1-6, with 7 positions matching TRBD1. The junction had 14 bases not matched to a gene; V was cut back by 2 bases and J by 7 bases. CDR1 is MNHEY, CDR2 SVGAGI, per germline. This CDR3 spans 18 amino acids. CDR3 DNA sequence: TGTGCCAGCAGTTACCGAAGACAGGGAAAGGCACCAAATTCACCCCTCCACCTT. This codes for CASSYRRQGKAPNSPLHL.

This clonotype has a handful of counts. The rearrangement links TRBV12-3 or TRBV12-4 to TRBJ2-7; the match to TRBD1 covers 8 bases. The CDR3 consists of 16 residues. Trimming took 0 bases from V and 3 from J; bases not matched to a gene: 7. The DNA of the CDR3 is TGTGCCAGCAGTTTAGCCGGGACAGGAATGGACTACGAGCAGTACTTC. Translated, it gives CASSLAGTGMDYEQYF.

This clonotype was recorded many times. This rearrangement joins TRBV7-9 to TRBJ1-1; D gene unclear. The CDR3 has 14 residues. Trimming pared 3 bases from V and 1 base from J, leaving 9 bases between. Germline V gene data show CDR1 as SEHNR and CDR2 as FQNEAQ (reference sequence). CDR3 amino acids: CASSFTPSNTEAFF. The CDR3 DNA sequence: TGTGCCAGCAGCTTTACCCCCTCGAACACTGAAGCTTTCTTT.

This clonotype turned up a few times. The chain couples TRBV7-3 to TRBJ2-3, with 7 nucleotides matching TRBD2. CDR1 is SGHTA, CDR2 FQGTGA, per germline. The V segment lost 4 bases and the J segment 3 bases; nucleotides outside the gene matches: 7. The CDR3 consists of 15 residues. CDR3: CASSSAGGRTDTQYF. The CDR3, as DNA: TGTGCCAGCAGCTCAGCCGGGGGGAGGACAGATACGCAGTATTTT.

This clonotype was seen at least ten times. V usage is TRBV12-3 or TRBV12-4 and J usage is TRBJ2-7; D unresolved. The V end lost 7 bases, the J end lost 6 bases, and 13 bases lay between the germline ends. The CDR3 consists of 12 residues. The CDR3 DNA reads as TGTGCCAGCACCTCTTCTTACTCCGAGCAGTACTTC. Amino acid sequence: CASTSSYSEQYF.

This clonotype was found many times. This chain links TRBV11-2 with TRBJ2-5, with 14 bases fitting TRBD2. The CDR3 is 15 amino acids. Per the germline V gene, CDR1 is SGHAT and CDR2 is FQNNGV. Trimming took 3 bases from V and 5 from J; bases not matched to a gene: 2. CDR3: CASSFGTSGSETQYF. The CDR3 coding sequence is TGTGCCAGCAGCTTCGGGACTAGCGGGAGTGAGACCCAGTACTTC.

A remark on this clonotype: This may stem from a read error, because a much larger clone lies one nucleotide away. The chain recombines TRBV28 with TRBJ2-5; perhaps D is TRBD1 or TRBD2 (5 bases each). CDR1 and CDR2 from the germline V gene are MDHEN and SYDVKM. This CDR3 is built from 14 residues. The CDR3 loop is CASSHGTDQESQYF. CDR3 DNA: TGTGCCAGCAGCCACGGGACCGACCAAGAGTCCCAGTACTTC.

This clonotype was seen a few times. This chain joins TRBV18 and TRBJ2-7; 8 bases agree with TRBD2. Germline trimming cut 0 bases from V and 6 bases from J; bases unmatched to any gene: 10. CDR3 length: 16 amino acids. CDR1 and CDR2 from the germline V gene are KGHSH and LQKENI. Written as DNA, the CDR3 is TGTGCCAGCTCACCACCCATAACTAGCGGCCGACCCGAGCAGTACTTC. Amino acids: CASSPPITSGRPEQYF.

Many counts were recorded for this clonotype. The chain is built from TRBV28 and TRBJ2-7, with D perhaps matching TRBD2 (6 bases). Germline assignment: CDR1 MDHEN and CDR2 SYDVKM. The CDR3 extends over 13 amino acids. The V end was cut by 6 bases, the J end by 3 bases, with 12 bases between. Written as DNA, the CDR3 is TGTGCCAGCAGGACTGGGGGGAGCTACGAGCAGTACTTC. Protein sequence: CASRTGGSYEQYF. The full variable domain, rest sourced from reference TRBV28 and TRBJ2-7, is DVKVTQSSRYLVKRTGEKVFLECVQDMDHENMFWYRQDPGLGLRLIYFSYDVKMKEKGDIPEGYSVSREKKERFSLILESASTNQTSMYLCASRTGGSYEQYFGPGTRLTVT.

This clonotype was picked up many times. The chain joins TRBV10-3 to TRBJ2-7; TRBD2 agrees at 10 bases. The CDR3 spans 18 residues. J gave up 0 bases and V 6 bases, and 14 bases lay outside the gene matches. Germline V lookup: CDR1 ENHRY, CDR2 SYGVKD. The CDR3 sequence is CAISMKPGTSVPSYEQYF. DNA of the CDR3: TGTGCCATCAGCATGAAACCAGGGACTAGCGTTCCCTCCTACGAGCAGTACTTC.

This rearrangement joins TRBV14 to TRBJ2-5; D is unresolved. Trimming took off 1 base at V and 7 bases at J, with 13 bases between the two ends. This CDR3 spans 14 amino acids. Germline V gene lookup returns CDR1 SGHDN and CDR2 FVKESK. The CDR3 coding sequence is TGTGCCAGCAGCCAAGGGGCCAGCGCAGGGACCCAGTACTTC. This encodes CASSQGASAGTQYF.

This clonotype turned up a few times. The chain uses TRBV27 and TRBJ2-2; 10 bases are shared with TRBD2. Losses at the gene ends were 6 bases for V and 2 bases for J; bases not matched to a gene: 9. CDR3 length: 17 amino acids. The germline V gene has CDR1 MNHEY and CDR2 SMNVEV (reference sequence). CDR3 amino acids: CASSFLGLAVNTGELFF. DNA for the CDR3: TGTGCCAGCAGCTTCCTCGGACTAGCGGTTAACACCGGGGAGCTGTTTTTT.

The chain links TRBV5-6 to TRBJ1-1; 9 bases fit TRBD1. V shed 3 bases and J 3 bases; nucleotides not matched to a gene: 6. The germline gives CDR1 SGHDT, CDR2 YYEEEE. The CDR3 runs to 15 residues. The CDR3 spells CASSSSRTGDTEAFF. The CDR3 DNA is TGTGCCAGCAGCTCAAGCCGGACAGGGGACACTGAAGCTTTCTTT.

This clonotype was seen repeatedly, ten times or more. V usage is TRBV12-3 or TRBV12-4 and J usage is TRBJ2-3; 11 nucleotides agree with TRBD2. J lost 6 bases, V lost 6 bases, and 8 bases had no gene match. The CDR3 runs 15 residues. The CDR3 loop reads CASRNIAGGEDTQYF. In DNA, the CDR3 is TGTGCCAGCAGAAACATAGCGGGAGGGGAGGATACGCAGTATTTT.

The V gene is TRBV3-1, the J gene TRBJ2-7; D is possibly TRBD1 (6 bases). The CDR3 sequence is 15 residues long. Germline CDR1 and CDR2: LGHDT and YNNKEL (reference sequence). V lost 4 bases and J lost 1, with 14 bases in between. The CDR3: CASSPTGIVSYEQYF. CDR3 sequence (DNA): TGTGCCAGCAGCCCTACAGGGATAGTATCCTACGAGCAGTACTTC.

Only a few counts were recorded for this clonotype. This likely comes from a read error, as the CDR3 has no conserved phenylalanine or tryptophan at its end. The chain links TRBV28 to TRBJ1-2; D may be TRBD1 (5 bases). The V and J ends lost 6 bases and 5 bases respectively, with 10 bases between them. The CDR3 is made up of 12 amino acids. CDR1 MDHEN and CDR2 SYDVKM come from the germline V gene. The CDR3: CASSWGNYGYTS. Written as DNA, the CDR3 is TGTGCCAGCAGCTGGGGGAATTATGGCTACACCTCC.